One sample yielded the 7 T cell receptor beta chains listed below, sequenced in a study of blood T cell repertoires in COVID-19. Clones were sequenced by immunoSEQ multiplex PCR, and TCRdb holds only the in-frame ones, with some missing. Of about 21,000 clones in the sample, roughly 93% were seen once. The material sequenced was peripheral blood. Receptors were obtained from a woman in her 50s with active COVID-19.

V gene TRBV4-2 combines with J gene TRBJ1-2; D not resolved. The CDR3 consists of 15 residues. Germline lookup yields CDR1 LGHNA and CDR2 YNFKEQ. Trimming shortened V by 3 bases and J by 8 bases, and 19 bases separated the two germline ends. The DNA for the CDR3 is TGTGCCAGCAGCCAGGGAGTGGGAACTTCGGACGGCTACACCTTC. It codes for CASSQGVGTSDGYTF.

The chain joins TRBV28 to TRBJ2-4; no clear D. V was cut by 5 bases and J by 8 bases, with 13 bases left in between. The CDR3 contains 13 residues. Germline values: CDR1 MDHEN, CDR2 SYDVKM. The DNA for the CDR3 is TGTGCCAGCAGTCCCGCAGTTCGGGACATTCAGTACTTC. It yields the protein CASSPAVRDIQYF.

The chain's CDR3 is CASSPYQGASGELFF. Written as DNA, the CDR3 is TGTGCCAGCTCACCCTACCAGGGGGCGTCAGGGGAGCTGTTTTTT. The gene calls are TRBV18 and TRBJ2-2; 8 positions match TRBD1. This CDR3 is built from 15 residues. J lost 8 bases, V lost 3 bases, and 8 bases had no gene match. Germline CDR1 reads KGHSH; CDR2 reads LQKENI.

The V and J genes are TRBV19 and TRBJ2-1, with 8 bases matching TRBD2. With 7 bases clipped from V and 7 bases from J, the junction kept 3 bases outside the gene matches. The CDR3 contains 12 residues. Germline V gene lookup returns CDR1 LNHDA and CDR2 SQIVND (reference sequence). Here the CDR3 reads CASTSGQNEQFF. CDR3 nucleotides: TGTGCCAGTACTAGCGGGCAGAATGAGCAGTTCTTC. Drawing the rest from reference TRBV19 and TRBJ2-1, the complete variable domain is DGGITQSPKYLFRKEGQNVTLSCEQNLNHDAMYWYRQDPGQGLRLIYYSQIVNDFQKGDIAEGYSVSREKKESFPLTVTSAQKNPTAFYLCASTSGQNEQFFGPGTRLTVL.

The chain links TRBV9 to TRBJ1-1; 7 nucleotides align to TRBD1. Germline-derived CDR1 and CDR2 are SGDLS and YYNGEE. The CDR3 contains 14 residues. V lost 3 bases and J lost 8; bases outside the gene matches: 10. In DNA form, the CDR3 reads TGTGCCAGCAGCGGGACAGGCCTCTTCCCCGAAGCTTTCTTT. It specifies CASSGTGLFPEAFF.

The rearrangement joins TRBV28 to TRBJ2-7, with TRBD1 matching 8 bases. The CDR3 spans 15 residues. V was clipped by 7 bases and J by 4 bases; unmatched bases: 12. Germline-derived CDR1 and CDR2 are MDHEN and SYDVKM. CDR3 coding DNA: TGTGCCAGCACCTCTTCCGGGACAGGAAGGTACGAGCAGTACTTC. Translation gives CASTSSGTGRYEQYF.

The V and J genes are TRBV28 and TRBJ2-3; 9 bases map to TRBD2. This CDR3 spans 17 amino acids. The junction had 13 bases not matched to a gene; V was cut back by 5 bases and J by 4 bases. The germline V gene has CDR1 MDHEN and CDR2 SYDVKM. The CDR3 coding sequence is TGTGCCAGCAGTCCCACCTATAGCGGGAGCGGTCCAGATACGCAGTATTTT. Encoded protein: CASSPTYSGSGPDTQYF.